The 2 T cell receptor beta chains presented below share a single source sample, sequenced in a study of blood T cell repertoires in COVID-19. Profiled with immunoSEQ multiplex PCR; TCRdb holds only in-frame clones, not every one. The sample records about 92,000 clones, 80% being singletons. The sample was peripheral blood. The receptor set was obtained from a man aged 45-65 years who had recovered from COVID-19.

This clone was seen only once. The V gene is TRBV11-3, the J gene TRBJ1-1, with TRBD1 identical over 12 bases. Germline loops: CDR1 SGHNT, CDR2 YENEEA. V was clipped by 3 bases and J by 1 base; unmatched bases: 6. This CDR3 comprises 17 residues. DNA for the CDR3: TGTGCCAGCAGCTTGGGACAGGGGGCGCCGGGGAACACTGAAGCTTTCTTT. It is translated as CASSLGQGAPGNTEAFF. Using reference TRBV11-3 and TRBJ1-1 for the parts outside the CDR3, the full variable domain is EAGVVQSPRYKIIEKKQPVAFWCNPISGHNTLYWYLQNLGQGPELLIRYENEEAVDDSQLPKDRFSAERLKGVDSTLKIQPAELGDSAVYLCASSLGQGAPGNTEAFFGQGTRLTVV.

V is TRBV28 and J is TRBJ1-2, with 9 positions matching TRBD1. Germline V CDR1 and CDR2: MDHEN, SYDVKM. The CDR3 spans 16 residues. Trimming removed 4 bases from V and 0 bases from J; junction bases left unmatched: 6. Here the CDR3 DNA reads TGTGCCAGCAGTTACCGGACAGGGGATTCTAACTATGGCTACACCTTC. This gives the protein CASSYRTGDSNYGYTF.